Given below is one T cell receptor beta chain in context. Its antigen specificity is not known. Nothing much larger sits one base from this clone, and base qualities are not available. Collaborating institutions collected whole blood in K2EDTA tubes following their own protocols. For TCRbeta analysis, collaborator samples were shipped as frozen whole blood, as isolated PBMCs, or as DNA extracted from either sample type. This entry is derived from a study of blood T cell repertoires in COVID-19 (dated by TCRdb to about 2020). Broadly, across the study: Collaborator samples came from the United States, Italy and Spain and covered acute and convalescent phases of COVID-19. Where available, HLA class I and class II types were obtained from metadata supplied by the sample provider rather than from assay-based typing. The samples were drawn from the first 160 participants of the ongoing ImmuneRACE study and from 1,200 or so subjects provided by 6 global collaborators. The sample metadata nearly always contained a de-identified subject ID, COVID-19 status, age in years and sex. Deeply sampled blood TCRbeta repertoires from subjects exposed to, actively infected with, or recovered from COVID-19 were included in the dataset. The prospective study material was composed of cDNA or gDNA derived from T cells, B-cell-depleted T cells, or PBMCs. The repertoires were released in a freely available public database meant as a resource for research on the immune response to SARS-CoV-2. Study-wide findings and limitations: The quantity of clinical and demographic metadata differed by source and by participant and was supplied without curation.

Sequences SEHNR (CDR1) and FQNEAQ (CDR2) are obtained from the germline V gene (reference sequence). A distance of 8 bases separates the germline ends of V and J, which lose 2 bases and 7 bases respectively. The CDR3 contains 12 residues, cysteine and phenylalanine counted. Only the CDR3 part of the read is kept: 36 bases, read in frame from the first base. The immunoSEQ Assay, a bias-controlled multiplex PCR, was used to amplify TCRbeta CDR3 regions from genomic DNA. On the authors' methods: The number of nucleated cells in each sample was estimated by amplification of reference gene primers within the assay. Sequence reads were collapsed and filtered to measure the absolute abundance of every unique TCRbeta CDR3 rearrangement. For each sample, productive Simpson clonality was calculated as the square root of Simpson's diversity index across productive rearrangements. As stored in TCRdb, this immuneACCESS dataset retains in-frame rearrangements with V and J assigned. A fraction of the clones does not appear; measured against another copy, unresolved V genes explain less than half of the discrepancy, and the remainder lacks a known reason. That table supplies the V and J calls and clone size; D and trimming were determined from the DNA. Recorded for this sample are a few hundred thousand clones; 88% of them occurred a single time. The ten largest clones take up over 1.3% of the sample.

Specimen: peripheral blood. The chain joins TRBV7-9 to TRBJ1-2; confidence is insufficient to name the D gene. The TCR was taken from an elderly man with acute or convalescent COVID-19. The CDR3 here reads CASSLHYSGYTF. The nucleotides are TGTGCCAGCAGCTTACATTACTCTGGCTACACCTTC. Outside the CDR3, residues come from the reference TRBV7-9 and TRBJ1-2 proteins, so the full variable domain is: DTGVSQNPRHKITKRGQNVTFRCDPISEHNRLYWYRQTLGQGPEFLTYFQNEAQLEKSRLLSDRFSAERPKGSFSTLEIQRTEQGDSAMYLCASSLHYSGYTFGSGTRLTVV.